The 22 T cell receptor beta chains in this list originate from one sample, sequenced in a study of immune heterogeneity within non-small cell lung tumors. As template, the study used bulk tumor genomic DNA at about 540 ng per sample. Several biopsies per primary tumor were taken during surgery, spaced as far apart as possible. Each patient presented with untreated, newly diagnosed non-small cell lung cancer and received curative surgery. It was with 32 V and 13 J primers that multiplex PCR amplified TCR beta CDR3. In TCRdb, the multiplex PCR reads were re-called with MiXCR into one record per CDR3 protein. The sample includes about 9,600 distinct CDR3 sequences, around 27% seen only once; the top ten take 27%. Specimen: lung tumor tissue. The receptors originated from a woman aged 45-59 years with non-small cell lung cancer.

At least ten counts were recorded for this clonotype. This chain connects TRBV29-1 to TRBJ2-2; D may be TRBD1 (6 bases). This CDR3 region has 12 residues. Germline loops: CDR1 SQVTM, CDR2 ANQGSEA. The V end was cut by 7 bases, the J end by 7 bases, with 13 bases between. CDR3 in amino acids: CSATGSVGELFF. In nucleotides, the CDR3 is TGCAGCGCGACAGGATCTGTCGGGGAGCTGTTTTTT.

This clonotype was seen many times. The DNA for the CDR3 is TGTGCCATCAGTGACTCGCCACCTTACAATGAGCAGTTCTTC. Protein product: CAISDSPPYNEQFF. V gene TRBV10-3 combines with J gene TRBJ2-1; D is uncertain. Germline V CDR1 and CDR2: ENHRY, SYGVKD. The CDR3 runs to 14 residues. V was pared by 3 bases and J by 4 bases, with 10 bases between.

The rearrangement uses TRBV28 and TRBJ2-5; D unclear. The CDR3 is 12 residues long. Germline CDR1 is MDHEN and CDR2 is SYDVKM. V dropped 5 bases and J dropped 5 bases, with 9 bases sitting between them. The CDR3 spells CASSPPLETQYF. The CDR3 DNA sequence: TGTGCCAGCAGTCCCCCCTTGGAGACCCAGTACTTC. The full variable domain, with the rest looked up from reference TRBV28 and TRBJ2-5, is DVKVTQSSRYLVKRTGEKVFLECVQDMDHENMFWYRQDPGLGLRLIYFSYDVKMKEKGDIPEGYSVSREKKERFSLILESASTNQTSMYLCASSPPLETQYFGPGTRLLVL.

Sample share makes this clonotype medium-sized. The chain recombines TRBV30 with TRBJ2-7, with D possibly being TRBD1 or TRBD2 (5 bases each). The V gene's germline CDR1 is GTSNPN and CDR2 SVGIG (reference sequence). This CDR3 region has 12 residues. V dropped 4 bases and J dropped 3 bases, with 10 bases sitting between them. In nucleotides, the CDR3 is TGTGCCTGGACCGGGGACGGCTACGAGCAGTACTTC. Its translation: CAWTGDGYEQYF.

This clonotype was detected once. This chain connects TRBV11-2 to TRBJ2-7, with D uncertain. The CDR3 is made up of 13 amino acids. Germline V gene data show CDR1 as SGHAT and CDR2 as FQNNGV. V shed 1 base and J shed 4 bases, with 8 bases lying between them. CDR3 DNA sequence: TGTGCCAGCAGCTTAGGCAGGATATACGAGCAGTACTTC. It yields the protein CASSLGRIYEQYF. The variable domain in full, with the rest retrieved from reference TRBV11-2 and TRBJ2-7, is EAGVAQSPRYKIIEKRQSVAFWCNPISGHATLYWYQQILGQGPKLLIQFQNNGVVDDSQLPKDRFSAERLKGVDSTLKIQPAKLEDSAVYLCASSLGRIYEQYFGPGTRLTVT.

Comment on this clonotype: An end of the junction does not agree with germline; a read error may underlie this. The chain combines TRBV12-3 or TRBV12-4 with TRBJ2-7, with 10 nucleotides matching TRBD1. This CDR3 is built from 15 residues. Here the CDR3 reads CANSLGGTGAYEQYF. CDR3 coding DNA: TGTGCCAACAGTTTAGGAGGGACAGGGGCCTACGAGCAGTACTTC.

To note about this clonotype: One base away lies a much larger clone, so this may be a sequencing read error. V usage is TRBV5-8 and J usage is TRBJ1-5; no reliable D call. The CDR3 is 11 amino acids. Germline CDR1 and CDR2: SGHTS and YDEGEE. This chain's CDR3 is CARSLGQPQHF. CDR3 nucleotides: TGTGCCAGAAGCTTGGGTCAGCCCCAGCATTTT. Filled out from reference TRBV5-8 and TRBJ1-5, the complete variable domain reads EAGVTQSPTHLIKTRGQQATLRCSPISGHTSVYWYQQALGLGLQFLLWYDEGEERNRGNFPPRFSGRQFPNYSSELNVNALELEDSALYLCARSLGQPQHFGDGTRLSIL.

This clonotype was observed at least ten times. V usage is TRBV28 and J usage is TRBJ1-6; D is perhaps TRBD1 (5 bases). Germline loops: CDR1 MDHEN, CDR2 SYDVKM. The V gene lost 5 bases and the J gene lost 7 bases, with 12 bases spanning the gap. The CDR3 is 14 amino acids. The CDR3 DNA follows: TGTGCCAGCAGTCGGGACGTCCAAAATTCACCCCTCCACTTT. It encodes CASSRDVQNSPLHF.

This clonotype was seen ten or more times. The CDR3 region is CATSRVTGGNEGTEAFF. In DNA form, the CDR3 reads TGTGCCACCAGCAGAGTTACAGGGGGCAACGAGGGCACTGAAGCTTTCTTT. The V and J genes are TRBV15 and TRBJ1-1, with 9 bases identical to TRBD1. The CDR3 contains 17 residues. V was clipped by 1 base and J by 4 bases; unmatched bases: 10. CDR1 LNHNV and CDR2 YYDKDF come from the germline V gene (reference sequence).

The count of this clonotype is one. The CDR3 ends on some other residue instead of the conserved phenylalanine or tryptophan, so this is likely a read error. The limits of the CDR3 on the DNA are not certain, so only TCRdb's listed CDR3 is given. This chain connects TRBV19 to TRBJ2-3; the D segment call TRBD1 is taken from the table without a DNA check. The germline CDR1 and CDR2 sequences are LNHDA and SQIVND (reference sequence). The CDR3 has 16 amino acids, counting both end residues. CDR3 residues: CASSIGQGAYEQYFGP.

This clonotype occurred many times. The gene calls are TRBV24-1 and TRBJ2-1; 7 bases agree with TRBD2. CDR1 and CDR2 (germline): KGHDR, SFDVKD. The CDR3 has 14 residues. With 9 bases clipped from V and 5 bases from J, the junction kept 9 bases outside the gene matches. DNA of the CDR3: TGTGCCACCCGCTCAGGACTAGGAGACAATGAGCAGTTCTTC. This encodes CATRSGLGDNEQFF.

The V and J genes are TRBV28 and TRBJ1-3; no reliable D call. This CDR3 has 12 amino acids. Trimming took 6 bases from V and 4 from J, leaving 7 bases between them. CDR1 and CDR2 (germline): MDHEN, SYDVKM. CDR3 sequence (DNA): TGTGCCAGCAGCTTCAGGGGAAACACCATATATTTT. Protein: CASSFRGNTIYF.

Sample share makes this clonotype medium-sized. This rearrangement joins TRBV5-8 to TRBJ2-7, with a weak D call TRBD2 (6 bases). There are 14 residues in the CDR3. Trimming removed 4 bases from V and 2 bases from J, with 13 bases in between. Germline CDR1 is SGHTS and CDR2 is YDEGEE. The CDR3 sequence: CASSLWGLTYEQYF. For the CDR3, the DNA is TGTGCCAGCAGCCTGTGGGGACTCACCTACGAGCAGTACTTC.

V usage is TRBV6-1 and J usage is TRBJ1-1; weak D call: TRBD1 (5 bases). There are 13 residues in the CDR3. V dropped 9 bases and J dropped 5 bases, with 16 bases sitting between them. Per the germline V gene, CDR1 is MNHNS and CDR2 is SASEGT. This CDR3 reads CARGGGMGTEAFF. CDR3 nucleotides: TGTGCCAGGGGGGGGGGGATGGGGACTGAAGCTTTCTTT.

This clonotype is termed medium-sized. The J gene is TRBJ2-7, the V gene TRBV2; TRBD1 might be the D (6 bases). The ends were cut back, 5 bases at V and 4 bases at J, with 12 bases in the middle. Germline V gene sequence: CDR1 SNHLY, CDR2 FYNNEI. CDR3 length equals 13 residues. The CDR3 nucleotides read TGTGCCAGCAGTCAGGGACAACTGTACGAGCAGTACTTC. Amino acids: CASSQGQLYEQYF.

This clonotype came up a few times. This may be a read error, as it is one base from a much larger clone. V usage is TRBV6-1 and J usage is TRBJ1-4; no reliable D call. Per the germline V gene, CDR1 is MNHNS and CDR2 is SASEGT. This CDR3 is 14 amino acids long. V lost 5 bases and J 7 bases, leaving 14 bases between the germline ends. The CDR3 is CASSWRAVGEKLFF. As DNA, the CDR3 is TGTGCCAGCAGTTGGAGGGCGGTAGGTGAAAAACTGTTTTTT.

This clonotype has at least ten counts. The genes are TRBV25-1 and TRBJ1-4, with no clear D. Germline V CDR1 and CDR2: MGHDK, SYGVNS. V shed 4 bases and J shed 10 bases, with 13 bases lying between them. CDR3 length: 13 residues. In DNA, the CDR3 is TGTGCCAGCAGTGCAGGTGCGGGGATAAAACTGTTTTTT. This encodes CASSAGAGIKLFF.

The chain recombines TRBV5-5 with TRBJ1-1; D is undetermined. The CDR3 runs to 13 residues. V was shortened by 0 bases and J by 3 bases, with 6 bases between the two germline ends. Germline V gives CDR1 SGHKS, CDR2 YYEKEE (reference sequence). The CDR3 region has the DNA TGTGCCAGCAGCTTGGTAAGCCACACTGAAGCTTTCTTT. This sequence encodes CASSLVSHTEAFF. The variable domain in full, completed from reference TRBV5-5 and TRBJ1-1, reads DAGVTQSPTHLIKTRGQQVTLRCSPISGHKSVSWYQQVLGQGPQFIFQYYEKEERGRGNFPDRFSARQFPNYSSELNVNALLLGDSALYLCASSLVSHTEAFFGQGTRLTVV.

V usage is TRBV9 and J usage is TRBJ2-5, with TRBD2 matching 12 bases. CDR1 is SGDLS, CDR2 YYNGEE, per germline. Unmatched junction bases numbered 5, after V lost 4 bases and J lost 4 bases. This CDR3 has 15 amino acids. This CDR3 is CASSSGLAGGETQYF. CDR3 sequence (DNA): TGTGCCAGCAGCTCGGGACTAGCGGGCGGAGAGACCCAGTACTTC. The full variable domain, with the rest looked up from reference TRBV9 and TRBJ2-5, is DSGVTQTPKHLITATGQRVTLRCSPRSGDLSVYWYQQSLDQGLQFLIQYYNGEERAKGNILERFSAQQFPDLHSELNLSSLELGDSALYFCASSSGLAGGETQYFGPGTRLLVL.

J is TRBJ2-3 and V is TRBV2; D might be TRBD2 (5 bases). CDR1 is SNHLY and CDR2 is FYNNEI in the germline V gene. CDR3 length equals 17 residues. Trimming took 0 bases from V and 2 from J, leaving 15 bases between them. CDR3 residues: CASSEAAPGSHTDTQYF. The CDR3 nucleotides are TGTGCCAGCAGTGAAGCCGCACCGGGGTCTCACACAGATACGCAGTATTTT.

The rearrangement links TRBV6-1 to TRBJ1-6; a possible D gene is TRBD1 (6 bases). Germline V gene lookup returns CDR1 MNHNS and CDR2 SASEGT. This CDR3 contains 15 residues. V was shortened by 6 bases and J by 8 bases, with 17 bases between the two germline ends. The CDR3 sequence: CASSAPGARYSPLHF. CDR3 DNA: TGTGCCAGCAGCGCGCCAGGGGCTAGGTATTCACCCCTCCACTTT.

This clonotype has just a few counts. The chain couples TRBV19 to TRBJ1-5, with D uncertain. The ends were cut back, 7 bases at V and 5 bases at J, with 12 bases in the middle. This CDR3 comprises 13 residues. Germline V lookup: CDR1 LNHDA, CDR2 SQIVND (reference sequence). The CDR3 loop is CASIQSRHQPQHF. CDR3 coding DNA: TGTGCCAGTATACAAAGCAGGCATCAGCCCCAGCATTTT.